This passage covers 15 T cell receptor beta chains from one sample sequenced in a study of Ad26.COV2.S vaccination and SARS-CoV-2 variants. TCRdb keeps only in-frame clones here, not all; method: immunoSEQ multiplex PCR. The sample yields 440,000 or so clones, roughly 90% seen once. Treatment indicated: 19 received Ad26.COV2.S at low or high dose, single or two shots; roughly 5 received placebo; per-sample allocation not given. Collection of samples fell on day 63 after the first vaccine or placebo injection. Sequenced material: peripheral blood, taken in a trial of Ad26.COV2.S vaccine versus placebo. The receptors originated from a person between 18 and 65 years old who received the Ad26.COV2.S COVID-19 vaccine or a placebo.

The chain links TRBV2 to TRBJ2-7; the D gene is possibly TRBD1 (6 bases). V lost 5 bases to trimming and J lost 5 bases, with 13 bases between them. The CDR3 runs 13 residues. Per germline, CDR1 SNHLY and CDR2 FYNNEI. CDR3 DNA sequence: TGTGCCAGCAGTCTGCAGGGGTTGAACGAGCAGTACTTC. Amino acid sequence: CASSLQGLNEQYF.

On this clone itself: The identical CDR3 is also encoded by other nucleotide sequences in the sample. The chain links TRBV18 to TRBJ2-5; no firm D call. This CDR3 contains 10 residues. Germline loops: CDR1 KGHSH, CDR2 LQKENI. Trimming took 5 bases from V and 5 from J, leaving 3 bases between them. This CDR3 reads CASSGETQYF. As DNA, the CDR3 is TGTGCCAGCTCAGGGGAGACCCAGTACTTC.

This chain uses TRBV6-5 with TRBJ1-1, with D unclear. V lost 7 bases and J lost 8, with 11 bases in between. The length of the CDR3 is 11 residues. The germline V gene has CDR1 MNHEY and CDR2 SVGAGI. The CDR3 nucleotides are TGTGCCAGCACCGGGGATCTCGAAGCTTTCTTT. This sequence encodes CASTGDLEAFF.

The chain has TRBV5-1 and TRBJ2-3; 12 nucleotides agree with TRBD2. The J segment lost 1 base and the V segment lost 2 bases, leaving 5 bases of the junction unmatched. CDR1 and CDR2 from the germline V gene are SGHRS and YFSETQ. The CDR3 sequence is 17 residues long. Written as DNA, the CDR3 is TGCGCCAGCAGCTTCCGACTAGCGGGGGTTGGCACAGATACGCAGTATTTT. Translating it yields CASSFRLAGVGTDTQYF.

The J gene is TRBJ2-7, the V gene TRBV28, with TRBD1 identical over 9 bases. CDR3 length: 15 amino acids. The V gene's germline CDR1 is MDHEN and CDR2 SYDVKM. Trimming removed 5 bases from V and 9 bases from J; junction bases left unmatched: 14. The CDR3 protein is CASSRPGTGSRGQYF. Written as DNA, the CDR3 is TGTGCCAGCAGTCGACCCGGGACAGGGAGCCGGGGGCAGTACTTC.

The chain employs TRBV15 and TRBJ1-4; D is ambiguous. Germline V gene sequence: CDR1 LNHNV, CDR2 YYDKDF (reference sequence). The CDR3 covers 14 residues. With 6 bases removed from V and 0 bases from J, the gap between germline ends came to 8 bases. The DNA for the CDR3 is TGTGCCACCAGACCCTACCCAACTAATGAAAAACTGTTTTTT. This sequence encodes CATRPYPTNEKLFF.

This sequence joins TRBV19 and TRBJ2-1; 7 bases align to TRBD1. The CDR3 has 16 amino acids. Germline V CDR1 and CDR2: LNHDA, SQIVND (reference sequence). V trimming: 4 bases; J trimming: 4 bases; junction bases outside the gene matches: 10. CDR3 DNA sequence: TGTGCCAGTAGTACGCCCAGGGGGATCGGGTACAATGAGCAGTTCTTC. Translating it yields CASSTPRGIGYNEQFF.

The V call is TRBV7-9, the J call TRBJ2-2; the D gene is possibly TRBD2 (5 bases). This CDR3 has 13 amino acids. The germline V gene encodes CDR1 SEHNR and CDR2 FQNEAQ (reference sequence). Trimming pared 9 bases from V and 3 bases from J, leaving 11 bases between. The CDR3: CARRTDHTGELFF. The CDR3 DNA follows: TGTGCCAGGAGGACTGACCACACCGGGGAGCTGTTTTTT.

DNA of the CDR3: TGTGCCAGCAGCTTAGATCTGGCAGGGCAGAACACCGGGGAGCTGTTTTTT. This sequence encodes CASSLDLAGQNTGELFF. The chain is built from TRBV11-3 and TRBJ2-2; weak D call: TRBD1 (5 bases). Germline assignment: CDR1 SGHNT and CDR2 YENEEA. With 0 bases removed from V and 1 base from J, the gap between germline ends came to 12 bases. The CDR3 consists of 17 residues.

The CDR3 nucleotides read TGTGCCAGCAGTTTACAGGCTGCGAACACCGGGGAGCTGTTTTTT. It is translated as CASSLQAANTGELFF. This chain connects TRBV27 to TRBJ2-2; D call uncertain. Germline assignment: CDR1 MNHEY and CDR2 SMNVEV (reference sequence). CDR3 size: 15 residues. Trimming stripped 2 bases from V and 0 bases from J, with 7 bases between.

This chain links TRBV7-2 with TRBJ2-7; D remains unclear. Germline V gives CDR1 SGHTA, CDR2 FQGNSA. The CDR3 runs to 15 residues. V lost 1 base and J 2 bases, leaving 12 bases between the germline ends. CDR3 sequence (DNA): TGTGCCAGCAGCTTAGATCCGGGTCTCGCCTACGAGCAGTACTTC. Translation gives CASSLDPGLAYEQYF.

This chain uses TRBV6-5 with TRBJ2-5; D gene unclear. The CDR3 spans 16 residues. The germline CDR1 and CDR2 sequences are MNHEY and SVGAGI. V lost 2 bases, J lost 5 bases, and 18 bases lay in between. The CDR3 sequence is CASSYHRGSPTETQYF. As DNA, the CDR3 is TGTGCCAGCAGTTACCATCGCGGCAGCCCTACGGAGACCCAGTACTTC.

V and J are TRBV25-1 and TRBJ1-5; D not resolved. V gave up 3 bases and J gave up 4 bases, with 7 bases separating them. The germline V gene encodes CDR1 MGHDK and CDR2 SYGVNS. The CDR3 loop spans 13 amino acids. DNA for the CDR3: TGTGCCAGCAGTGACCGCGTGAATCAGCCCCAGCATTTT. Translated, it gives CASSDRVNQPQHF.

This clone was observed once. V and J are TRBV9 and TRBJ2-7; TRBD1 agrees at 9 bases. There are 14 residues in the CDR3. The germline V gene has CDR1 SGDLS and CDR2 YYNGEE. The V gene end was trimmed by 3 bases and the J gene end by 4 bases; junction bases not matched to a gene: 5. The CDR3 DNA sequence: TGTGCCAGCAGCGCCGGGACAGGGTTTTACGAGCAGTACTTC. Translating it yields CASSAGTGFYEQYF.

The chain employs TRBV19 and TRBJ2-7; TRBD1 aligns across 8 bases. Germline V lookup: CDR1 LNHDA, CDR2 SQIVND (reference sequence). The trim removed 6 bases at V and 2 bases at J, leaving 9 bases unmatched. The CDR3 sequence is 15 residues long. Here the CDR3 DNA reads TGTGCCAGTAGCTACGGGACAGGTGATACCTACGAGCAGTACTTC. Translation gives CASSYGTGDTYEQYF.